This is a list of T cell receptor beta chains from one sample in a study of neurological immune-mediated disorders. TCRdb processed the 5' RACE reads anew with MiXCR; each CDR3 protein has one entry. This sample has about 70,000 distinct CDR3 sequences, with approximately 3.3% found just once. Source material: PBMCs. The receptors shown here come from a woman between 45 and 65 years old with multiple sclerosis. CDR3s include the opening cysteine and the closing phenylalanine or tryptophan. D genes are given only for firm matches. Size is omitted from some rows. Given values are once, few, many or a class for expanded clones.

D,size,J,V,length,DNA,CDR3
TRBD1,many,TRBJ2-2,TRBV4-2,15,TGTGCCAGCAGCCGCCAGGGGGCGTCCACCGGGGAGCTGTTTTTT,CASSRQGASTGELFF
TRBD2,many,TRBJ2-5,TRBV7-2,16,TGTGCCAGCAGCCAGGGGACTAGCGCATTCCAAGAGACCCAGTACTTC,CASSQGTSAFQETQYF
TRBD2,many,TRBJ2-1,TRBV5-1,15,TGCGCCAGCAGCTTGGAGCGGGAGATCTACAATGAGCAGTTCTTC,CASSLEREIYNEQFF
-,few,TRBJ2-2,TRBV11-3,15,TGTGCCAGCAGCAAAGGACACTTGAACACCGGGGAGCTGTTTTTT,CASSKGHLNTGELFF
-,many,TRBJ1-5,TRBV20-1,13,TGCAGTGCTAGGAAGCAGGGTAGTCAGCCCCAGCATTTT,CSARKQGSQPQHF
-,many,TRBJ1-2,TRBV5-5,13,TGTGCCAGCAGCTTGGAGGGTTCGAACGGCTACACCTTC,CASSLEGSNGYTF
-,many,TRBJ1-1,TRBV7-2,14,TGTGCCAGCAGTTTCCTGGGACGGTCCACTGAAGCTTTCTTT,CASSFLGRSTEAFF
TRBD2,few,TRBJ2-1,TRBV20-1,15,TGCAGTGCTAGCGAGAGGACTAGTCAGTACAATGAGCAGTTCTTC,CSASERTSQYNEQFF
-,many,TRBJ2-1,TRBV5-1,13,TGCGCCAGCAGCATCTACGGTTCCGGTGAGCAGTTCTTC,CASSIYGSGEQFF
-,many,TRBJ2-4,TRBV20-1,17,TGCAGTGCGAGAGGGGTTGCGTGGAGCAGCTCCAAAAACATTCAGTACTTC,CSARGVAWSSSKNIQYF
TRBD1,many,TRBJ2-7,TRBV20-1,14,TGCAGTGCTAGAAATTGGCAGGGGGCATACGAGCAGTACTTC,CSARNWQGAYEQYF
-,many,TRBJ2-1,TRBV20-1,14,TGCAGTGCCAGGGGGGTGGGCAGAACCAGTGAGCAGTTCTTC,CSARGVGRTSEQFF
TRBD1,many,TRBJ1-1,TRBV20-1,14,TGCAGTGCTAGGGAAGGACAGGGATTCACTGAAGCTTTCTTT,CSAREGQGFTEAFF
-,many,TRBJ1-4,TRBV7-6,15,TGTGCCAGCAGCTTACTTGGGGGCGGCCGGGAAAAACTGTTTTTT,CASSLLGGGREKLFF
TRBD1,-,TRBJ2-7,TRBV5-4,15,TGTGCCAGCAGCTTGGAACCAGGGGGATCGTACGAGCAGTACTTC,CASSLEPGGSYEQYF
-,many,TRBJ2-3,TRBV10-3,13,TGTGCCATCAGTGATCAACACACAGATACGCAGTATTTT,CAISDQHTDTQYF
-,many,TRBJ2-6,TRBV5-1,16,TGCGCCAGCAGCTCCCGACTGTCCTCTGGGGCCAACGTCCTGACTTTC,CASSSRLSSGANVLTF
-,many,TRBJ2-3,TRBV7-2,17,TGTGCCAGCAGCTTAGGCGGGGGAGGGGGTTCGCCAGATACGCAGTATTTT,CASSLGGGGGSPDTQYF